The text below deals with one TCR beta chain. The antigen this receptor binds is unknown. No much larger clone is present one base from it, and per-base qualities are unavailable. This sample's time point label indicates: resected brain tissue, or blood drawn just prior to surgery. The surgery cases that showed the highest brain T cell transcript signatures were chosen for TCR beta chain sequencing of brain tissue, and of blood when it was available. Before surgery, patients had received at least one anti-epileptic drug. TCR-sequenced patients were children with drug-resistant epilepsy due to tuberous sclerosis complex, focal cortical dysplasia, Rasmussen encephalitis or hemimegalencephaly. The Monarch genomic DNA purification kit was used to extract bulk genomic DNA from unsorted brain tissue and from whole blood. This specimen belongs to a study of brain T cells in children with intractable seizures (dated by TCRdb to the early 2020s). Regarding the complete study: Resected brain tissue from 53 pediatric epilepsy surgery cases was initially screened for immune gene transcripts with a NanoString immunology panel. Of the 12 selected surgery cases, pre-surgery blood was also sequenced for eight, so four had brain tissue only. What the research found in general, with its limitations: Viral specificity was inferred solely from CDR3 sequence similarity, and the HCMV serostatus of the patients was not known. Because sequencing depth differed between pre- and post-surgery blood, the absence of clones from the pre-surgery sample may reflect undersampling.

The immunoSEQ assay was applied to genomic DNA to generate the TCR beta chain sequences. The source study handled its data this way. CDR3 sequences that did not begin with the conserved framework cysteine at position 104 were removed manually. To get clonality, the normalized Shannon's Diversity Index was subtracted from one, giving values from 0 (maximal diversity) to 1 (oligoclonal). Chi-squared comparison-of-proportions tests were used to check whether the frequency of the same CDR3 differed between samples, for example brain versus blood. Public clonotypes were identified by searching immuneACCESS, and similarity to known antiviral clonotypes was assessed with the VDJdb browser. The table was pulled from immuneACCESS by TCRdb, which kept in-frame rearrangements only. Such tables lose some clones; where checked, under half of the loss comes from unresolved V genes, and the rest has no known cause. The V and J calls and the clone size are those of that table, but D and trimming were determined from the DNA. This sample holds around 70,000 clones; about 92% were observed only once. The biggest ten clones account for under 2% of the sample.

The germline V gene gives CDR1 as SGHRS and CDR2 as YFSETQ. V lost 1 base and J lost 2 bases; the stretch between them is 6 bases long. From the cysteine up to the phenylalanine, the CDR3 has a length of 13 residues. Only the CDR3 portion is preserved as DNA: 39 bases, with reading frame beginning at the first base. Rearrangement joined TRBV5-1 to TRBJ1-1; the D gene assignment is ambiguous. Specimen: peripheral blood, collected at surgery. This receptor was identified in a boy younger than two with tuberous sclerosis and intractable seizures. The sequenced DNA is TGCGCCAGCAGCTTGTGGGGTAACACTGAAGCTTTCTTT. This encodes CASSLWGNTEAFF. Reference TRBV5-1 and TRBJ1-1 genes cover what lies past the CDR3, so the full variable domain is KAGVTQTPRYLIKTRGQQVTLSCSPISGHRSVSWYQQTPGQGLQFLFEYFSETQRNKGNFPGRFSGRQFSNSRSEMNVSTLELGDSALYLCASSLWGNTEAFFGQGTRLTVV.